These T cell receptor beta chains were read from a single sample in a study of blood T cells in healthy people across ages. TCRdb independently ran MiXCR on the 5' RACE reads; one entry per CDR3 protein. The table shows about 1.5 million distinct CDR3 sequences, with roughly two fifths occurring only once. Sequencing input: blood. Receptors were obtained from a woman younger than 35 in good health. Both conserved end residues are part of each CDR3. A D gene is named only where the DNA matches it firmly. Expanded clones get a size class; other rows say once, few or many, or leave the size out.

-	TRBV29-1	TRBJ2-7	many	TGCAGCGCGGACAGCAACTACGAGCAGTACTTC	CSADSNYEQYF
-	TRBV29-1	TRBJ2-1	-	TGCAGCGTGAGGGGGACAAATGAGCAGTTCTTC	CSVRGTNEQFF
-	TRBV28	TRBJ2-2	few	TGTGCCAGCAGTTTGGGCGCGGGCGCGAACACCGGGGAGCTGTTTTTT	CASSLGAGANTGELFF
TRBD1	TRBV28	TRBJ1-4	-	TGTGCCAGCAGTTGTTGGACAGGGGTTAATGAAAAACTGTTTTTT	CASSCWTGVNEKLFF
TRBD1	TRBV20-1	TRBJ1-6	few	TGCAGTGCTAGAGCCGACAGGGGTTATAATTCACCCCTCCACTTT	CSARADRGYNSPLHF
-	TRBV29-1	TRBJ2-6	few	TGCAGCGTTGGATCCGGGGCCAACGTCCTGACTTTC	CSVGSGANVLTF
-	TRBV7-2	TRBJ2-5	-	TGTGCCAGCAGCCCCGATCCCGCCAGGCAGGGGACCCAGTACTTC	CASSPDPARQGTQYF
TRBD2	TRBV19	TRBJ2-1	few	TGTGCCAGTACCCCAGGAGGGACTAGCTATGTCAATGAGCAGTTCTTC	CASTPGGTSYVNEQFF
TRBD1	TRBV7-2	TRBJ1-5	few	TGTGCCAGCAGCATGACAGGGGATCAGCCCCAGCATTTT	CASSMTGDQPQHF
-	TRBV7-2	TRBJ2-7	-	TGTGCCAGCAGCGTAGAAGACGGATACGAGCAGTACTTC	CASSVEDGYEQYF
-	TRBV6-2/TRBV6-3	TRBJ2-3	-	TGTGCCAGCAGTTACCTCCTAGCGTCTGGGACAGATACGCAGTATTTT	CASSYLLASGTDTQYF
-	TRBV24-1	TRBJ2-6	-	TGTGCCACTGGAGAGACTAGAGGTGGGGCCAACGTCCTGACTTTC	CATGETRGGANVLTF
-	TRBV7-2	TRBJ2-1	many	TGTGCCAGCAGCTGGGACTTCAGCTCCTACAATGAGCAGTTCTTC	CASSWDFSSYNEQFF
-	TRBV20-1	TRBJ2-3	few	TGCAGTGCTAGAGATATCGACGGACCTCGCACAGATACGCAGTATTTT	CSARDIDGPRTDTQYF
-	TRBV20-1	TRBJ1-1	-	TGCAGTGCAGAAGATGCTCGGGGGGCGTCTGAAGCTTTCTTT	CSAEDARGASEAFF
-	TRBV7-2	TRBJ1-2	-	TGTGCCAACAGCCGAACAGGGTGGGATGGCTACACCTTC	CANSRTGWDGYTF
-	TRBV7-8	TRBJ1-2	few	TGTGCCAGCAGCTTAAACACATGTGGCTACACCTTC	CASSLNTCGYTF
-	TRBV28	TRBJ2-7	many	TGTGCCAGCAGTTACCGGTACGAGCAGTACTTC	CASSYRYEQYF
-	TRBV15	TRBJ2-1	-	TGTGCCACCAGCAGACCTCCGGAGGCGAATGAGCAGTTCTTC	CATSRPPEANEQFF
-	TRBV7-2	TRBJ1-1	few	TGTGCCAGCAGCTTAAAGTCGGAGAACACTGAAGCTTTCTTT	CASSLKSENTEAFF
TRBD2	TRBV20-1	TRBJ2-3	-	TGCAGTGCTGAGACTAGCGGGAAAATAGATACGCAGTATTTT	CSAETSGKIDTQYF
-	TRBV20-1	TRBJ2-7	-	TGCAGTGCTAGACCGAGCGGTTCTTACAATGAGCAGTACTTC	CSARPSGSYNEQYF
TRBD2	TRBV9	TRBJ2-1	-	TGTGCCAGCAGCGCCGGGACTAGCGTGTATGAGCAGTTCTTC	CASSAGTSVYEQFF
TRBD1	TRBV4-3	TRBJ1-1	once	TGCGCCAGCAGCCAAAACAGGGGTCGGAACACTGAAGCTTTCTTT	CASSQNRGRNTEAFF
-	TRBV7-9	TRBJ1-2	many	TGTGCCAGCAGCATGGACGGAAACTATGGCTACACCTTC	CASSMDGNYGYTF
TRBD1	TRBV2	TRBJ1-4	-	TGTGCCAGCAGCTATCAAGGACAGGTTCCTAATGAAAAACTGTTTTTT	CASSYQGQVPNEKLFF
-	TRBV6-5	TRBJ2-7	-	TGTGCCAGCACCTTCGACGGCTACGAGCAGTACTTC	CASTFDGYEQYF
TRBD2	TRBV20-1	TRBJ2-3	-	TGCAGTGTGGCTAGCGGGGGGTATGGTACGCAGTATTTT	CSVASGGYGTQYF
-	TRBV12-3/TRBV12-4	TRBJ1-5	-	TGTGCCAGCAGAGGCCCCGGACACAATCAGCCCCAGCATTTT	CASRGPGHNQPQHF
TRBD2	TRBV6-1	TRBJ2-3	-	TGTGCCAGCAGTGAAGAGCGGGAGTGGGATACGCAGTATTTT	CASSEEREWDTQYF
TRBD1	TRBV30	TRBJ1-3	-	TGTGCCTGGAGTACAGGGGCGGGAAACACCATATATTTT	CAWSTGAGNTIYF
TRBD2	TRBV4-1	TRBJ2-1	few	TGCGCCAGCAGCAAAGGACTAGCGGGGGGGCAGGGTGAGCAGTTCTTC	CASSKGLAGGQGEQFF
TRBD1	TRBV4-2	TRBJ1-4	-	TGTGCCAGCAGCCAAGAAGGGACAGGGGCGGGGGAAAAACTGTTTTTT	CASSQEGTGAGEKLFF
-	TRBV4-1	TRBJ2-4	few	TGCGCCAGCAGCCACGGGTACTTTGGGAAAAACATTCAGTACTTC	CASSHGYFGKNIQYF
TRBD1	TRBV20-1	TRBJ1-5	once	TGCAGTGCCGACAGGGGAGGAGGGCAGCCCCAGCATTTT	CSADRGGGQPQHF
TRBD2	TRBV6-2/TRBV6-3	TRBJ2-5	-	TGTGCCAGGATTAGCGGGAGTTGCGAGACCCAGTACTTC	CARISGSCETQYF
TRBD1	TRBV29-1	TRBJ1-2	-	TGCAGCGTTGAATTTCCGATGGGGACAGGGGGCGGTGGGAACTATGGCTACACCTTC	CSVEFPMGTGGGGNYGYTF
TRBD1	TRBV12-3/TRBV12-4	TRBJ2-2	-	TGTGCCAGCAGTCCGCAGGGACAGGGTACCGGGGAGCTGTTTTTT	CASSPQGQGTGELFF
TRBD1	TRBV29-1	TRBJ1-2	many	TGCAGCGTTGAGCCAAGACAGGGCAACTATGGCTACACCTTC	CSVEPRQGNYGYTF
-	TRBV7-2	TRBJ2-1	-	TGTGCCAGCAGCTTAGTCCGAAGGAATAGCAATGAGCAGTTCTTC	CASSLVRRNSNEQFF
-	TRBV6-2/TRBV6-3	TRBJ2-1	-	TGTGCCAGCGGTTACTCCGGCCGAGGGGCGAATGAGCAGTTCTTC	CASGYSGRGANEQFF
-	TRBV29-1	TRBJ2-1	once	TGCAGCGTTAAGTCATCTATTTTAGAGACCCAGTTCTTC	CSVKSSILETQFF
-	TRBV5-6	TRBJ1-2	few	TGTGCCAGCAGCCCCCTGCGGTATATCGGCTATGGCTACACCTTC	CASSPLRYIGYGYTF
-	TRBV12-3/TRBV12-4	TRBJ2-7	-	TGTGCCAGCAGTATCCTCGAGGGGCACTCGTACGAGCAGTACTTC	CASSILEGHSYEQYF
TRBD1	TRBV14	TRBJ2-7	-	TGTGCCAGCAGCCAAGTACAGGGGCTCCAGCAGTACTTC	CASSQVQGLQQYF
-	TRBV2	TRBJ1-2	few	TGTGCCAGCAGTGACGTCAGTCGCTATGGCTACACCTTC	CASSDVSRYGYTF
-	TRBV3-1	TRBJ2-1	few	TGTGCCAGCAGCCAAGATGTTGAGCGGAGGAGGGATGAGCAGTTCTTC	CASSQDVERRRDEQFF
TRBD1	TRBV7-9	TRBJ1-2	-	TGTGCCAGCAGCTTCGACAGGGGCCAGAACTATGGCTACACCTTC	CASSFDRGQNYGYTF
-	TRBV6-2/TRBV6-3	TRBJ2-1	few	TGTGCCAGCAGTTACTCGACACAAAGGCCCTACAATGAGCAGTTCTTC	CASSYSTQRPYNEQFF